The 23 T cell receptor beta chains in this list originate from one sample, sequenced in a study of blood T cell repertoires in COVID-19. Only in-frame clones appear in the TCRdb table, and some are missing; sequencing was by immunoSEQ multiplex PCR. The sample includes 200,000 or so clones, 80% to 90% seen only once; the top ten take approximately 8%. The material sequenced was PBMCs or T cells enriched from blood (not recorded which). The receptors were gathered from a woman aged 18-29 years who had recovered from COVID-19.

The chain has TRBV4-2 and TRBJ1-2; D uncertain. Germline CDR1 and CDR2: LGHNA and YNFKEQ. Trimming took off 0 bases at V and 6 bases at J, with 17 bases between the two ends. The CDR3 is made up of 16 amino acids. CDR3 nucleotides: TGTGCCAGCAGCCAAGAGGTCCCCCAGGTCACAGATGGCTACACCTTC. Its translation: CASSQEVPQVTDGYTF.

J is TRBJ2-2 and V is TRBV29-1, with 8 bases identical to TRBD1. V was clipped by 3 bases and J by 6 bases; unmatched bases: 15. CDR3 length: 17 residues. Germline V CDR1 and CDR2: SQVTM, ANQGSEA. CDR3 nucleotide sequence: TGCAGCGTTGAGGCCCGCCCCAAACAGGGGGAGGCCGGGGAGCTGTTTTTT. Translated: CSVEARPKQGEAGELFF.

This clone was seen a single time. The rearrangement uses TRBV9 and TRBJ2-1; D ambiguous. This CDR3 region has 16 residues. Trimming stripped 1 base from V and 4 bases from J, with 15 bases between. Germline loops: CDR1 SGDLS, CDR2 YYNGEE. Written as DNA, the CDR3 is TGTGCCAGCAGCGTAAAATCGAACTACCTATACAATGAGCAGTTCTTC. Protein: CASSVKSNYLYNEQFF.

The chain carries TRBV28 and TRBJ2-7; 7 bases match TRBD1. J lost 3 bases, V lost 4 bases, and 6 bases had no gene match. Germline CDR1 reads MDHEN; CDR2 reads SYDVKM. The CDR3 extends over 14 amino acids. DNA of the CDR3: TGTGCCAGCAGTTCTGGGACAGCGAACTACGAGCAGTACTTC. Translated: CASSSGTANYEQYF.

There are a few counts of this clone. The gene calls are TRBV28 and TRBJ2-2, with D perhaps TRBD1 (6 bases). Between the trimmed V and J ends, which lost 5 bases and 7 bases, there was a span of 17 bases. This CDR3 has 15 amino acids. Germline lookup yields CDR1 MDHEN and CDR2 SYDVKM. CDR3 coding DNA: TGTGCCAGCAGTGTTGATACAGGGCCCGGCGGGGAGCTGTTTTTT. This translates into CASSVDTGPGGELFF.

V is TRBV6-5 and J is TRBJ1-2; tentative D call: TRBD1 (5 bases). The germline V and J ends were trimmed by 6 bases and 5 bases, with 16 bases remaining between them. The CDR3 totals 14 residues. CDR1 is MNHEY, CDR2 SVGAGI, per germline. CDR3 nucleotides: TGTGCCAGCAGGGGGCTCCTACACTATTATGGCTACACCTTC. Translating gives CASRGLLHYYGYTF.

Written as DNA, the CDR3 is TGTGCCAGCAGTGAACGGCCGCGGAGGGAGCAGTACTTC. Encoded protein: CASSERPRREQYF. This chain links TRBV6-1 with TRBJ2-7; a possible D gene is TRBD2 (5 bases). This CDR3 region has 13 residues. The V end lost 2 bases, the J end lost 7 bases, and 12 bases lay between the germline ends. The germline CDR1 and CDR2 sequences are MNHNS and SASEGT.

This chain uses TRBV7-2 with TRBJ2-7; TRBD1 aligns across 7 bases. This CDR3 region has 14 residues. V shed 5 bases, J shed 7 bases, and the junction held 11 bases outside the gene matches. CDR1 SGHTA and CDR2 FQGNSA come from the germline V gene. CDR3 coding DNA: TGTGCCAGCAGCCCGAGACAGGGAGTACGGGAGCAGTACTTC. It specifies CASSPRQGVREQYF.

This chain connects TRBV5-4 to TRBJ2-3, with 7 bases matching TRBD1. The CDR3 contains 15 residues. V dropped 3 bases and J dropped 6; count of bases not matched to a gene: 10. Germline-derived CDR1 and CDR2 are SGHNT and YYREEE (reference sequence). CDR3 nucleotide sequence: TGTGCCAGCAGCTCGCTGACAGGGTGGGGTGATACGCAGTATTTT. Residues: CASSSLTGWGDTQYF.

CDR3 DNA: TGTGCCAGCAGTGAAGTTGAACAGGGTAGATACGAGCAGTACTTC. Translated, it gives CASSEVEQGRYEQYF. The rearrangement joins TRBV6-1 to TRBJ2-7, with a tentative D call TRBD1 (6 bases). V was pared by 1 base and J by 4 bases, with 14 bases between. Germline-derived CDR1 and CDR2 are MNHNS and SASEGT. This CDR3 comprises 15 residues.

The chain couples TRBV19 to TRBJ2-7, with a tentative D call TRBD1 (6 bases). Trimming shortened V by 4 bases and J by 0 bases, and 10 bases separated the two germline ends. The CDR3 spans 14 residues. The germline CDR1 and CDR2 sequences are LNHDA and SQIVND (reference sequence). The CDR3 DNA reads as TGTGCCAGTAGTACCGGGACAACCTCCTACGAGCAGTACTTC. Its protein product is CASSTGTTSYEQYF.

This sequence joins TRBV5-6 and TRBJ1-5; 10 nucleotides align to TRBD1. Germline V CDR1 and CDR2: SGHDT, YYEEEE. J was trimmed by 3 bases and V by 3 bases; bases with no gene match: 9. The CDR3 contains 17 residues. The DNA for the CDR3 is TGTGCCAGCAGCTCGAGCCGGGACAGGGGACACAATCAGCCCCAGCATTTT. It yields the protein CASSSSRDRGHNQPQHF. The full variable domain, in which reference TRBV5-6 and TRBJ1-5 provide the parts outside the CDR3, is DAGVTQSPTHLIKTRGQQVTLRCSPKSGHDTVSWYQQALGQGPQFIFQYYEEEERQRGNFPDRFSGHQFPNYSSELNVNALLLGDSALYLCASSSSRDRGHNQPQHFGDGTRLSIL.

V gene TRBV7-2 combines with J gene TRBJ2-2; TRBD2 matches at 11 bases. Germline-derived CDR1 and CDR2 are SGHTA and FQGNSA. Trimming at V came to 3 bases and at J to 3 bases, leaving 3 bases not matched to a gene. CDR3 length equals 16 residues. The chain's CDR3 is CASSFSSGGYTGELFF. DNA for the CDR3: TGTGCCAGCAGCTTTTCTAGCGGGGGGTACACCGGGGAGCTGTTTTTT. Complete variable domain (other parts from reference TRBV7-2 and TRBJ2-2): GAGVSQSPSNKVTEKGKDVELRCDPISGHTALYWYRQSLGQGLEFLIYFQGNSAPDKSGLPSDRFSAERTGGSVSTLTIQRTQQEDSAVYLCASSFSSGGYTGELFFGEGSRLTVL.

CDR3 residues: CASGLRGDTQYF. The DNA for the CDR3 is TGTGCTAGTGGTTTGCGAGGGGATACGCAGTATTTT. The chain combines TRBV12-5 with TRBJ2-3, with D possibly TRBD2 on 5 matching bases. CDR1 and CDR2 (germline): LGHNT, FRNRAP. CDR3 size: 12 residues. V gave up 2 bases and J gave up 6 bases, with 6 bases separating them.

This chain uses TRBV7-3 with TRBJ1-2; perhaps TRBD1 as D (5 bases). With 5 bases removed from V and 5 bases from J, the gap between germline ends came to 18 bases. Germline V gene data show CDR1 as SGHTA and CDR2 as FQGTGA. The CDR3 is 15 amino acids. CDR3 sequence (DNA): TGTGCCAGCAGCCCCGGACAAGGCGGATTTTATGGCTACACCTTC. Amino acid sequence: CASSPGQGGFYGYTF.

V usage is TRBV28 and J usage is TRBJ1-1; D call uncertain. Per the germline V gene, CDR1 is MDHEN and CDR2 is SYDVKM. V gave up 1 base and J gave up 8 bases, with 5 bases separating them. There are 11 residues in the CDR3. CDR3 DNA: TGTGCCAGCAGTTTATTCAGGGAAGCTTTCTTT. Its protein product is CASSLFREAFF.

The chain uses TRBV3-1 (or the pseudogene TRBV3-2) and TRBJ2-7; 12 bases agree with TRBD2. With 7 bases clipped from V and 0 bases from J, the junction kept 10 bases outside the gene matches. Germline CDR1 LGHDT, CDR2 YNNKEL (reference sequence). This CDR3 comprises 17 residues. DNA of the CDR3: TGTGCCAGCAAGGGAGGACTAGCGGGGCCCCACTCCTACGAGCAGTACTTC. Amino acid sequence: CASKGGLAGPHSYEQYF.

The chain is built from TRBV2 and TRBJ2-2, with 7 bases lining up with TRBD1. The germline V gene encodes CDR1 SNHLY and CDR2 FYNNEI. CDR3 length: 14 residues. V was clipped by 11 bases and J by 2 bases; unmatched bases: 8. CDR3: CAGLDRTNTGELFF. The CDR3 DNA reads TGTGCCGGTCTGGACAGGACTAACACCGGGGAGCTGTTTTTT. The variable domain in full, with the rest retrieved from reference TRBV2 and TRBJ2-2, is EPEVTQTPSHQVTQMGQEVILRCVPISNHLYFYWYRQILGQKVEFLVSFYNNEISEKSEIFDDQFSVERPDGSNFTLKIRSTKLEDSAMYFCAGLDRTNTGELFFGEGSRLTVL.

The chain uses TRBV7-9 and TRBJ1-1, with TRBD1 identical over 8 bases. V lost 6 bases, J lost 0 bases, and 0 bases stayed unmatched. The CDR3 sequence is 13 residues long. Germline V CDR1 and CDR2: SEHNR, FQNEAQ (reference sequence). CDR3 sequence (DNA): TGTGCCAGCAGGGGACAGGTGAACACTGAAGCTTTCTTT. It yields the protein CASRGQVNTEAFF.

The V gene is TRBV5-4, the J gene TRBJ1-6, with TRBD1 matching over 9 bases. V dropped 2 bases and J dropped 6; count of bases not matched to a gene: 6. CDR1 SGHNT and CDR2 YYREEE come from the germline V gene (reference sequence). CDR3 length: 16 residues. CDR3: CASSFPGQGANSPLHF. DNA for the CDR3: TGTGCCAGCAGCTTCCCGGGACAGGGCGCTAATTCACCCCTCCACTTT.

This CDR3 is CASSSQGGRGEAFF. As DNA, the CDR3 is TGTGCCAGCAGCTCGCAGGGAGGACGGGGAGAAGCTTTCTTT. The chain employs TRBV7-2 and TRBJ1-1; D might be TRBD1 (5 bases). Trimming cost V 4 bases and J 8 bases, with 17 bases left between them. In germline, CDR1 is SGHTA, CDR2 FQGNSA. The CDR3 length is 14 residues.

The J gene is TRBJ2-5, the V gene TRBV9; TRBD2 is a possible D gene (6 bases). The CDR3 consists of 17 residues. V lost 0 bases and J 4 bases, leaving 19 bases between the germline ends. Germline values: CDR1 SGDLS, CDR2 YYNGEE. CDR3 DNA sequence: TGTGCCAGCAGCGTAGGGGGAGAGGGGAGGTCGGTAGAGACCCAGTACTTC. It codes for CASSVGGEGRSVETQYF.

This chain links TRBV5-1 with TRBJ2-3; D is perhaps TRBD1 (7 bases). CDR1 and CDR2 from the germline V gene are SGHRS and YFSETQ. The CDR3 is made up of 14 amino acids. Trimming stripped 2 bases from V and 5 bases from J, with 12 bases between. CDR3 sequence: CASSFVQGGDTQYF. The CDR3 bases are TGCGCCAGCAGCTTCGTCCAGGGGGGAGATACGCAGTATTTT.